This TCR beta chain was sequenced during a study of response to subunit inactivated influenza vaccine. The V end was cut by 6 bases, the J end by 6 bases, with 17 bases between. The CDR3 runs to 14 residues. The germline gives CDR1 SQVTM, CDR2 ANQGSEA. TCRdb processed the RT-PCR reads anew with MiXCR; each CDR3 protein has one entry. The table has fewer than 550,000 distinct CDR3 sequences, roughly 27% seen once. There are many counts of this clonotype. Its antigen is not known. Study-level findings and limits: With each seasonal influenza vaccination, the authors suggested, few new T cells are recruited.

The chain joins TRBV29-1 to TRBJ2-2, with TRBD1 as a possible D gene (6 bases). This receptor was identified in a man between 50 and 59 years old who received an inactivated influenza vaccine. This material consisted of CD4+ T cells sorted from PBMCs, taken 4 to 6 days after vaccination. CDR3 loop: CSVTTGIYAGELFF. CDR3 nucleotides: TGCAGCGTGACGACAGGCATTTACGCCGGGGAGCTGTTTTTT.